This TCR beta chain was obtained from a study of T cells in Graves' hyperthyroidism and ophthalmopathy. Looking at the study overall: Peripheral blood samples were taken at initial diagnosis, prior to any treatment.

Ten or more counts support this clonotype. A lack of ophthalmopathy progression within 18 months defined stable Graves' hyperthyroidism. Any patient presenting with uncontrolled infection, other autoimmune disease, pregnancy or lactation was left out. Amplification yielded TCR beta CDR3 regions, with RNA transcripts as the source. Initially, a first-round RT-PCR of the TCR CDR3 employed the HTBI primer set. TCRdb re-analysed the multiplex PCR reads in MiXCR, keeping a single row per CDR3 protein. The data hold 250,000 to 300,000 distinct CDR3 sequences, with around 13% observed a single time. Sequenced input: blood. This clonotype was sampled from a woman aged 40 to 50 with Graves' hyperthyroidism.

CDR3 sequence: CASSIRGQNTEAFF. The CDR3 DNA sequence: TGTGCCAGTAGTATCCGGGGACAAAACACTGAAGCTTTCTTT. This chain links TRBV19 with TRBJ1-1; D may be TRBD1 (6 bases). With 3 bases removed from V and 2 bases from J, the gap between germline ends came to 10 bases. CDR3 size: 14 residues. Germline V lookup: CDR1 LNHDA, CDR2 SQIVND (reference sequence). The complete variable domain, with remaining parts taken from reference TRBV19 and TRBJ1-1, reads DGGITQSPKYLFRKEGQNVTLSCEQNLNHDAMYWYRQDPGQGLRLIYYSQIVNDFQKGDIAEGYSVSREKKESFPLTVTSAQKNPTAFYLCASSIRGQNTEAFFGQGTRLTVV.